Detailed here is one TCR beta chain. Its antigen has not been determined. No quality values exist for individual bases; no much larger clone is one base distant. Read against the paper, the sample's time point label means: baseline before first vaccination. Vaccinee samples were obtained from the UK trials COV001 and COV002, which included a single-blind randomized controlled phase 2/3 trial of AZD1222 (ChAdOx1 nCoV-19) in healthy adults. Trial participant PBMC samples were collected at day 0 and day 28 after the second dose for TCRbeta chain sequencing. The record originates from a study of T cell responses to AZD1222 COVID-19 vaccine (dated by TCRdb to the early 2020s). Study-wide context: AZD1222 recipients given second doses at about 4 weeks or at about 12 weeks were pooled, since spike-specific TCR depth and breadth were not found to differ between the two schedules. TCR sequencing was performed for roughly 240 trial participants, of whom some 200 were given two doses of AZD1222 and 26 were given two doses of MenACWY control vaccine. Trial participants were enrolled by age into subgroups of 18-55, 56-69 and 70-plus years, and about 150, 27 and 61 TCR-sequenced participants, respectively, were included in these subgroups.

The CDR3 regions of human TCRbeta chains were analyzed by immunosequencing. In the authors' own workflow: Repertoire TCRs were matched against a reference library of SARS-CoV-2-specific TCRs generated with the MIRA antigen-specificity platform. Breadth meant the fraction of unique TCRs that were SARS-CoV-2-associated, whereas depth meant the fraction of total T cells that were SARS-CoV-2-associated. Each spike-specific TCR was assigned to its reactive spike region and to a CD4 or CD8 class using the MIRA data. Log10-transformed breadth and depth values were compared by one-way ANOVA with Sidak's multiple comparisons tests. The table was pulled from immuneACCESS by TCRdb, which kept in-frame rearrangements only. Such tables lose some clones; where checked, under half of the loss comes from unresolved V genes, and the rest has no known cause. V and J calls and clone size are copied from that table; D and trimming were computed from the DNA. A total of 80,000 to 90,000 clones appear in this sample, approximately 89% of them only once. The ten largest clones add up to 2.2% of the sample.

Looking up the germline V gene yields CDR1 MGHDK and CDR2 SYGVNS. Measured from the cysteine to the phenylalanine, the CDR3 is 14 residues long. Here the CDR3 DNA is all that survives: 42 bases in frame from base 1. Trimming costs V 3 bases and J 3 bases, and their ends lie 11 bases apart. Overall results and qualifications from the work: The 56-69-year group was small, and its depth increase did not reach significance, likely because of low power. The whole spike protein was spanned by vaccine-associated CD4 TCRs, and dominant responses were seen in regions 160-218 and 743-854. A significant rise in spike-specific TCR breadth and depth was observed after two AZD1222 doses relative to day 0 and relative to MenACWY recipients. Because no day 14 peak-response samples were available, the repertoires could be characterized only after the peak T cell response. Nearly half of unique spike-specific TCRs reportedly recognized epitopes outside regions mutated in the B.1.351 and B.1.1.7 variants. Most participants were white British and females outnumbered males, and the authors suggested that clonal diversity may have been underestimated. Conclusions about previously exposed vaccinees were limited because only six AZD1222 recipients were SARS-CoV-2 seropositive at baseline.

The receptor comes from an adult in good health. In this chain, TRBV25-1 is recombined with TRBJ1-2; TRBD1 is a weak D gene call, 5 bases matching. The material sequenced was peripheral blood, taken on day 0 of AZD1222 vaccination. DNA sequence: TGTGCCAGCAGTGATCCGGGGCGATACTATGGCTACACCTTC. Its protein reads: CASSDPGRYYGYTF.